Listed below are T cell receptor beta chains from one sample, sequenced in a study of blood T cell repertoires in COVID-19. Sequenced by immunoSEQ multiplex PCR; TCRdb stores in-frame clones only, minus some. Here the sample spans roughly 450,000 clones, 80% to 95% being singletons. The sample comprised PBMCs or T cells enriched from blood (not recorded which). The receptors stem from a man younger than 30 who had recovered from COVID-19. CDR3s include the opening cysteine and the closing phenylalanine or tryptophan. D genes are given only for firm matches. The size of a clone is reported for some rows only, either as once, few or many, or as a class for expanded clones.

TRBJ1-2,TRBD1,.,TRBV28,TGTGCCAGCAGGGGGGACAGCGGCTATGGCTACACCTTC,CASRGDSGYGYTF
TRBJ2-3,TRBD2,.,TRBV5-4,TGTGCCAGCAGCTTGGGACTAGCGGGCTATTCAGGGGGAGATACGCAGTATTTT,CASSLGLAGYSGGDTQYF
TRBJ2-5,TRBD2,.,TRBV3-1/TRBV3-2,TGTGCCAGCAGCCCGTCTAGCGGTCAAAGTAGTGAGACCCAGTACTTC,CASSPSSGQSSETQYF
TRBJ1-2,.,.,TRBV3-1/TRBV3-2,TGTGCCAGCAGCCAGATGGACGGGAGGGGCTACACCTTC,CASSQMDGRGYTF
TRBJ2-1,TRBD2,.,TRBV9,TGTGCCAGCAGCCCTACTAGCGGGGGGGTTAATGAGCAGTTCTTC,CASSPTSGGVNEQFF
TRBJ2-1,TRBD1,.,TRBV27,TGTGCCAGCAGTTTGACAGGGGAATACAATGAGCAGTTCTTC,CASSLTGEYNEQFF
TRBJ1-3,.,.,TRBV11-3,TGTGCCAGCAGCTTAGATCAGGTCTCAAGCTCTGGAAACACCATATATTTT,CASSLDQVSSSGNTIYF
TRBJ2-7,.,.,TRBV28,TGTGCCAGCACGGGGTTAAGAGCTCCCTACGAGCAGTACTTC,CASTGLRAPYEQYF
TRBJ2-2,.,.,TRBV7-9,TGTGCCAGCATCTCCGGGGCCGGGGAGCTGTTTTTT,CASISGAGELFF
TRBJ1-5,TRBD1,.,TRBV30,TGTGCCTGGTCCCGGGACAGGGGGATGGGTCAGCCCCAGCATTTT,CAWSRDRGMGQPQHF
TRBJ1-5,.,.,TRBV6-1,TGTGCCAGTAGGACAGCTTATAGCAATCAGCCCCAGCATTTT,CASRTAYSNQPQHF
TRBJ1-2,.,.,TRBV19,TGTGCCAGTAGTATGGAGGGGAGGGGAGGTGGCTACACCTTC,CASSMEGRGGGYTF
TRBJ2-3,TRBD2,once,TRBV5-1,TGCGCCAGCAGACGGGAGGGCCCAGATACGCAGTATTTT,CASRREGPDTQYF
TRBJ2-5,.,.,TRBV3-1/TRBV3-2,TGTGCCAGCTCGGCTTGGAGGGAGACCCAGTACTTC,CASSAWRETQYF
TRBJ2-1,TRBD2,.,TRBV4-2,TGTGCCAGCAGCCCGAGGGAGGGACTTCTGGGAAGCAATGAGCAGTTCTTC,CASSPREGLLGSNEQFF
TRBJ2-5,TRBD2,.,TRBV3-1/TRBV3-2,TGTGCCAGCAGCCCGAGGACTAGCGGGAGGTTGGAGACCCAGTACTTC,CASSPRTSGRLETQYF
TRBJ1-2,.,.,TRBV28,TGTGCCAGCACCTCAGTGCAGGGATCTGGCTACACCTTC,CASTSVQGSGYTF
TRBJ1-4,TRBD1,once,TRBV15,TGTGCCACCAGCAGAGATAATACAGGGGGCTTTGAAAAACTGTTTTTT,CATSRDNTGGFEKLFF
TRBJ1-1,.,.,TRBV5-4,TGTGCCAGCAGCTTGGCCGGGGGGAACACTGAAGCTTTCTTT,CASSLAGGNTEAFF
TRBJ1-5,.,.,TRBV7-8,TGTGCCAGCAGCTTTTTGACGGGAAATCAGCCCCAGCATTTT,CASSFLTGNQPQHF
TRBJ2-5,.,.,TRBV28,TGTGCCAGCAGTTCTCTCAGGGTAGGGGAGACCCAGTACTTC,CASSSLRVGETQYF
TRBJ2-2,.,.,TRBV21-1,TGTGCCAGCAGCAAACCCCGACAGCAAACATCGAACACCGGGGAGCTGTTTTTT,CASSKPRQQTSNTGELFF
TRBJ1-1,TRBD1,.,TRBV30,TGTGCCTGGAGTGTGGGACAGGGGAACACTGAAGCTTTCTTT,CAWSVGQGNTEAFF
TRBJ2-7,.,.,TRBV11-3,TGTGCCAGCAGCTTAGTAGGGGGCGAGCAGTACTTC,CASSLVGGEQYF